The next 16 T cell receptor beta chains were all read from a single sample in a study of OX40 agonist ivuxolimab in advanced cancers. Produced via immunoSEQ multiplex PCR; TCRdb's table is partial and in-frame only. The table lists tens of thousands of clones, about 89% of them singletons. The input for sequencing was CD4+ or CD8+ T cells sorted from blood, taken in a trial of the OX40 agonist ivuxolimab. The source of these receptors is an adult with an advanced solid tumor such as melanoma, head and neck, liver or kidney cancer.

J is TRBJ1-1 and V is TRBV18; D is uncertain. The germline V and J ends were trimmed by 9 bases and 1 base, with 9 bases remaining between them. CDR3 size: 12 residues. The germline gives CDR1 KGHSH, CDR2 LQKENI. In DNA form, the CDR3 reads TGTGCCAGTGGGGAGGGGAACACTGAAGCTTTCTTT. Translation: CASGEGNTEAFF. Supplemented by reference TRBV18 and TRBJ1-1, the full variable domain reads NAGVMQNPRHLVRRRGQEARLRCSPMKGHSHVYWYRQLPEEGLKFMVYLQKENIIDESGMPKERFSAEFPKEGPSILRIQQVVRGDSAAYFCASGEGNTEAFFGQGTRLTVV.

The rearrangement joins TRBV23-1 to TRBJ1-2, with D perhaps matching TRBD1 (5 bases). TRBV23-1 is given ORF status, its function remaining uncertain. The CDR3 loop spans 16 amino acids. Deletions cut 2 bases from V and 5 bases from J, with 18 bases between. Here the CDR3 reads CASSQPLYGGRYGYTF. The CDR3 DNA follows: TGCGCCAGCAGTCAACCCCTTTATGGGGGACGGTATGGCTACACCTTC.

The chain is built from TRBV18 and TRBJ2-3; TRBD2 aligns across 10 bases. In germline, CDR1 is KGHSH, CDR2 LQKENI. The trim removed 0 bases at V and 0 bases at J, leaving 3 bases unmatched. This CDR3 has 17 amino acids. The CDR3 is CASSPPWTSGSTDTQYF. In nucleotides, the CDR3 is TGTGCCAGCTCACCACCCTGGACTAGCGGTAGCACAGATACGCAGTATTTT.

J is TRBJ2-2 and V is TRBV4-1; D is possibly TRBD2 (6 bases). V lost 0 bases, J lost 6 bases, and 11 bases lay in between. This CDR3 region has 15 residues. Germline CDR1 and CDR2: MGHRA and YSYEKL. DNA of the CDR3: TGCGCCAGCAGCCAAGACTGGGGAGGTTCCGGGGAGCTGTTTTTT. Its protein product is CASSQDWGGSGELFF.

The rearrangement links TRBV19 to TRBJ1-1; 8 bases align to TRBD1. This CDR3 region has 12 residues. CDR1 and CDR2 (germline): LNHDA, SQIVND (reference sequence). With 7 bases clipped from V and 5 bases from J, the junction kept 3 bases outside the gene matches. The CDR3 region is CASKYRGTEAFF. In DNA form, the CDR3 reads TGTGCCAGTAAGTACAGGGGGACTGAAGCTTTCTTT.

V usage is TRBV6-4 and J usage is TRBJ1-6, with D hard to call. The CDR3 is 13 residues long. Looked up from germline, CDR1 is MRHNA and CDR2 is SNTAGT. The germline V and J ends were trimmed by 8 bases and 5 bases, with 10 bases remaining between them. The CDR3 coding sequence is TGTGCCAGCGGGTTGGAAAATAATTCACCCCTCCACTTT. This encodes CASGLENNSPLHF.

The CDR3 DNA reads as TGTGCCAGTAGTATAGCGGGATCAACCTACGAGCAGTACTTC. Translation gives CASSIAGSTYEQYF. The rearrangement joins TRBV19 to TRBJ2-7; D may be TRBD2 (5 bases). V lost 1 base to trimming and J lost 2 bases, with 9 bases between them. CDR3 length: 14 residues. Germline CDR1 and CDR2: LNHDA and SQIVND (reference sequence).

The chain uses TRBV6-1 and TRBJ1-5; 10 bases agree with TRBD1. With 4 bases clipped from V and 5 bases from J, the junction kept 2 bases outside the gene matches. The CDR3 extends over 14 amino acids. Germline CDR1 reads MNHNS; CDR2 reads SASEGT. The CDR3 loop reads CASSGDRGHQPQHF. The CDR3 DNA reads TGTGCCAGCAGTGGGGACAGGGGTCATCAGCCCCAGCATTTT.

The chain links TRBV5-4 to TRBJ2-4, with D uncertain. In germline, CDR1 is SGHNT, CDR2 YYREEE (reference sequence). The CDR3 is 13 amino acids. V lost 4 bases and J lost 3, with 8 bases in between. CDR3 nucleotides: TGTGCCAGCAGCCCTCCCGGCAAAAACATTCAGTACTTC. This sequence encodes CASSPPGKNIQYF.

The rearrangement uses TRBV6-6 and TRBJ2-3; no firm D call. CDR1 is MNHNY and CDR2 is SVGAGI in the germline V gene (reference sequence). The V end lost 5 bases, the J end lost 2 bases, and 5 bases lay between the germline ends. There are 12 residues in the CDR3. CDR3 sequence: CASSPYTDTQYF. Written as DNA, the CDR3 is TGTGCCAGCAGTCCCTACACAGATACGCAGTATTTT.

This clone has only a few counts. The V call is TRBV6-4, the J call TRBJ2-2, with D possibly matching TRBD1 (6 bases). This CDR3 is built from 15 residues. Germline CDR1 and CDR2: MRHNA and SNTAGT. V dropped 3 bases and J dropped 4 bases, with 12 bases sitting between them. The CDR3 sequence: CASSERSGATGELFF. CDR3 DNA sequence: TGTGCCAGCAGTGAGCGGTCAGGGGCCACCGGGGAGCTGTTTTTT.

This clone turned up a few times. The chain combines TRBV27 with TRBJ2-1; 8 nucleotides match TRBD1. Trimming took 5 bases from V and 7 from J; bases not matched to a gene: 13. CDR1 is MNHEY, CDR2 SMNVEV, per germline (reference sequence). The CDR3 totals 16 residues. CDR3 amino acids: CASSRDQGAQGNEQFF. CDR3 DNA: TGTGCCAGCAGTCGAGACCAGGGGGCGCAAGGGAATGAGCAGTTCTTC.

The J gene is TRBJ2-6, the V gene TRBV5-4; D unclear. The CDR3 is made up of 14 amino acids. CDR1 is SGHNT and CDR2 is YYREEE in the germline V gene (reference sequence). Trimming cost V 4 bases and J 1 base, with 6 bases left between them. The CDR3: CASSPWSGANVLTF. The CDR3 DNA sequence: TGTGCCAGCAGCCCTTGGTCTGGGGCCAACGTCCTGACTTTC.

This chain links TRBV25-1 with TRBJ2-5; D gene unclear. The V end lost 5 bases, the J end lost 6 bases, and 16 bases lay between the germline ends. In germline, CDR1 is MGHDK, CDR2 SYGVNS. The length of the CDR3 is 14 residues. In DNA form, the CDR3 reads TGTGCCAGCAGTAACACGGAGCCTCTACAGACCCAGTACTTC. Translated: CASSNTEPLQTQYF.

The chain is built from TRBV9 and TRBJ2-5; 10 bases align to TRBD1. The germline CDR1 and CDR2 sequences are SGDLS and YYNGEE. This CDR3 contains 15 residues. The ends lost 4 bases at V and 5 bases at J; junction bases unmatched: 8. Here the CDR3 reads CASSPLTGGRETQYF. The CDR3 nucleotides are TGTGCCAGCAGCCCTCTGACAGGGGGCAGGGAGACCCAGTACTTC.

The CDR3 sequence: CASSSTSGRVGDHEQFF. CDR3 DNA: TGTGCCAGCAGTTCGACTAGCGGGAGGGTGGGGGACCATGAGCAGTTCTTC. This chain connects TRBV27 to TRBJ2-1; TRBD2 matches 14 bases. The CDR3 covers 17 residues. The germline CDR1 and CDR2 sequences are MNHEY and SMNVEV (reference sequence). With V trimmed by 4 bases and J by 8 bases, 10 bases remained unmatched.